A selection of T cell receptor beta chains follows, all from one sample in a study of sequential checkpoint blockade in melanoma. Using immunoSEQ multiplex PCR, the repertoire was profiled, and TCRdb retains in-frame clones only, with some absent. Of 3,500 to 4,000 clones listed, 55% to 75% are singletons. The specimen was CD8+ T cells sorted from blood (inferred from file names), collected from a patient given nivolumab and ipilimumab in sequence. The receptor set was obtained from a human donor with melanoma. Each CDR3 is given with its conserved first and last residue. The order of the fields is V gene, J gene, D gene, clone size, CDR3 protein, CDR3 DNA. D genes are given only for firm matches. Clone size, where shown, is once, few, many, or a class for clones that have expanded.

TRBV7-2,TRBJ2-7,-,-,CASSYNSYEQYF,TGTGCCAGCAGCTATAACTCCTACGAGCAGTACTTC
TRBV2,TRBJ2-7,-,-,CASSAPRGAPDEQYF,TGTGCCAGCAGTGCCCCCAGGGGGGCTCCTGACGAGCAGTACTTC
TRBV6-1,TRBJ1-5,TRBD1,-,CASRPGQGHQPQHF,TGTGCCAGCAGACCGGGACAGGGGCATCAGCCCCAGCATTTT
TRBV5-1,TRBJ1-4,-,medium-sized,CASSLLGGFEFF,TGCGCCAGCAGCTTGTTGGGAGGGTTCGAGTTTTTT
TRBV7-9,TRBJ2-7,TRBD1,-,CASSLEGQPEQYF,TGTGCCAGCAGCTTAGAGGGACAGCCCGAGCAGTACTTC
TRBV4-3,TRBJ1-2,TRBD1,-,CASSQDSRDRGGYGYTF,TGCGCCAGCAGCCAAGACTCCCGGGACAGGGGAGGATATGGCTACACCTTC
TRBV7-9,TRBJ1-5,-,medium-sized,CASSLGSGEKGEPNQPQHF,TGTGCCAGCAGCTTGGGATCTGGGGAGAAGGGAGAACCGAATCAGCCCCAGCATTTT
TRBV5-6,TRBJ1-1,-,once,CASSLARGNTEAFF,TGTGCCAGCAGCTTGGCCCGGGGGAACACTGAAGCTTTCTTT
TRBV4-1,TRBJ2-7,TRBD2,-,CASSPGGSGGIYLGHEQYF,TGCGCCAGCAGCCCCGGGGGTAGCGGGGGGATATACCTAGGCCACGAGCAGTACTTC
TRBV5-6,TRBJ1-6,TRBD1,-,CASSLDRGDSPLHF,TGTGCCAGCAGCTTGGACAGGGGAGACTCACCCCTCCACTTT
TRBV5-6,TRBJ2-2,TRBD1,once,CASSSQRDRDTGELFF,TGTGCCAGCAGCTCCCAGCGGGACAGGGACACCGGGGAGCTGTTTTTT